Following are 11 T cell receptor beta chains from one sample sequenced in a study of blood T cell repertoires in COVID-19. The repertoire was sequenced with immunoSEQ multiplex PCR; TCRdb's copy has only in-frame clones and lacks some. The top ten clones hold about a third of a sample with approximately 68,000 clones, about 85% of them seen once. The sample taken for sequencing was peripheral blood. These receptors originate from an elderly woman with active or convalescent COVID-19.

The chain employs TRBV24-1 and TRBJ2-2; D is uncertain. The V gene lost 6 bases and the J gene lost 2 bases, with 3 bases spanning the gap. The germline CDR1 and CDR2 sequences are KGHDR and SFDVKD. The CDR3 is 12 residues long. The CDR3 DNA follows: TGTGCCACCAGTCATAACACCGGGGAGCTGTTTTTT. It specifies CATSHNTGELFF.

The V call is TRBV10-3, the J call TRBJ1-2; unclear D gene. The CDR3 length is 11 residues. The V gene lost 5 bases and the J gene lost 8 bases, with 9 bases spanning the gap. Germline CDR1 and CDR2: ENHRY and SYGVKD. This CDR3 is CAISYSNGYTF. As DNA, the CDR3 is TGTGCCATCAGTTACAGCAACGGCTACACCTTC.

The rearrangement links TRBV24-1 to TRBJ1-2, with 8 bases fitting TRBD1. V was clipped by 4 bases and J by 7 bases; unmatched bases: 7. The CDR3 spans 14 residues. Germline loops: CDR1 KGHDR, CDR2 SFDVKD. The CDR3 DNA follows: TGTGCCACCAGTGAAGATGACAGGGGTGGTGGCTACACCTTC. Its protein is CATSEDDRGGGYTF.

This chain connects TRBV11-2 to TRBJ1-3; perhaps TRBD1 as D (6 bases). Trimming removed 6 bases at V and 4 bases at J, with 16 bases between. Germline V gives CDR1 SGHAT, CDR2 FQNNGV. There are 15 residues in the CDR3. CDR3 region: CASSSTGLAGNTIYF. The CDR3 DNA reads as TGTGCCAGCAGTTCCACAGGGCTGGCGGGAAACACCATATATTTT.

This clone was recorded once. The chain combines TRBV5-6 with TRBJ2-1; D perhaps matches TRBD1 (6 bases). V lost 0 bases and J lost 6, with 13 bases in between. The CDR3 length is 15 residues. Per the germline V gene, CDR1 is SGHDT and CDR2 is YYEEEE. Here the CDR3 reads CASSLAGAPLNEQFF. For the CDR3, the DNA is TGTGCCAGCAGCTTGGCAGGGGCCCCTCTCAATGAGCAGTTCTTC.

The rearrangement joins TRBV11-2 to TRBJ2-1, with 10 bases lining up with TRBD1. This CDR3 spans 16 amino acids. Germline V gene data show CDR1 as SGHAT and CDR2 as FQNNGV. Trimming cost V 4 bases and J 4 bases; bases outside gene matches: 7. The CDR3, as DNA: TGTGCCAGCAGCTGGGGCGGGACAGGGGTGTACAATGAGCAGTTCTTC. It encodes CASSWGGTGVYNEQFF.

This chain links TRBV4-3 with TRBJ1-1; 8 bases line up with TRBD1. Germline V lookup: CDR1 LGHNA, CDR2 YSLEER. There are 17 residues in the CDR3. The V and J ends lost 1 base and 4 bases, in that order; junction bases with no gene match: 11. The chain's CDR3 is CASSQVRTRGLGTEAFF. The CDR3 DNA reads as TGCGCCAGCAGCCAAGTTAGGACCAGGGGGCTTGGCACTGAAGCTTTCTTT.

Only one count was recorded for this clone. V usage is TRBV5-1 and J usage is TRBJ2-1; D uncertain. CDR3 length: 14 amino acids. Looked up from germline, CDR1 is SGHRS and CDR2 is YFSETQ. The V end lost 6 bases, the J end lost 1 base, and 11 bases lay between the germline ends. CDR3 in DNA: TGCGCCAGCACCCATCGAGGATCCTACAATGAGCAGTTCTTC. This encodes CASTHRGSYNEQFF.

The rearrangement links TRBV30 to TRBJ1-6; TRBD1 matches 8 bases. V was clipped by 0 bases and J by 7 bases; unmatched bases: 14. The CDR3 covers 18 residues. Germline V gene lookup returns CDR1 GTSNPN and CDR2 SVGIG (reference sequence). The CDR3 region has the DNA TGTGCCTGGAGTGTATCTCGTTCTTTCCGGACAGGGAATTCACCCCTCCACTTT. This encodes CAWSVSRSFRTGNSPLHF. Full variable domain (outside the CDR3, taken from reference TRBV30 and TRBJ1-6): SQTIHQWPATLVQPVGSPLSLECTVEGTSNPNLYWYRQAAGRGLQLLFYSVGIGQISSEVPQNLSASRPQDRQFILSSKKLLLSDSGFYLCAWSVSRSFRTGNSPLHFGNGTRLTVT.

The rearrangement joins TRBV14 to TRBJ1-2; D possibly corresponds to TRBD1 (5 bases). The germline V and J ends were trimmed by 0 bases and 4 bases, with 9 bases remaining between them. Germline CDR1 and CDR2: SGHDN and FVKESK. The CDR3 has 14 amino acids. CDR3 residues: CASSQETATYGYTF. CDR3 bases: TGTGCCAGCAGCCAAGAGACAGCGACCTATGGCTACACCTTC.

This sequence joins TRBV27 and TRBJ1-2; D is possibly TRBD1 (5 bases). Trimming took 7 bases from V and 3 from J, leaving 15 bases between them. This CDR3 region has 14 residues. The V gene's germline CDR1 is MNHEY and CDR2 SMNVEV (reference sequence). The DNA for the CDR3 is TGTGCCAGCACCCTTCGGAGGGGCGACTATGGCTACACCTTC. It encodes CASTLRRGDYGYTF.